A single sample gave rise to the 30 T cell receptor beta chains below, sequenced in a study of cytomegalovirus exposure and HLA in healthy donors (dated by TCRdb to about 2017). Library preparation used the immunoSEQ multiplex PCR assay. The multiplex PCR relied on a mix of 60 forward primers for TCR Vbeta segments and 13 reverse primers for TCR Jbeta segments. As stored in TCRdb, this immuneACCESS dataset retains in-frame rearrangements with V and J assigned. A fraction of the clones does not appear; measured against another copy, unresolved V genes explain less than half of the discrepancy, and the remainder lacks a known reason. The sample contains 90,000 to 120,000 clones, roughly 70% of them found a single time. The top ten clones comprise around 9.9% of the sample. Sequences were obtained from PBMCs. The receptor set was obtained from a man aged 40-49 years in good health and CMV-seropositive.

The chain uses TRBV5-1 and TRBJ2-1; 8 bases map to TRBD2. Germline V gene data show CDR1 as SGHRS and CDR2 as YFSETQ. The trim removed 4 bases at V and 0 bases at J, leaving 6 bases unmatched. The CDR3 sequence is 16 residues long. CDR3 sequence reads: CASSPSGSYSYNEQFF. DNA of the CDR3: TGCGCCAGCAGCCCGAGCGGGAGTTACTCCTACAATGAGCAGTTCTTC.

This chain links TRBV2 with TRBJ2-1; the match to TRBD2 covers 8 bases. The CDR3 is 13 amino acids. Germline V gene data show CDR1 as SNHLY and CDR2 as FYNNEI. Losses at the gene ends were 8 bases for V and 4 bases for J; bases not matched to a gene: 4. The chain's CDR3 is CASLKREYNEQFF. CDR3 nucleotides: TGTGCCAGCCTTAAGCGGGAGTACAATGAGCAGTTCTTC.

This sequence joins TRBV29-1 and TRBJ1-2, with TRBD1 as a possible D gene (6 bases). Trimming removed 4 bases from V and 3 bases from J, with 12 bases in between. Germline V gene data show CDR1 as SQVTM and CDR2 as ANQGSEA. This CDR3 region has 13 residues. The CDR3, as DNA: TGCAGCGTTGTGCCAGGGGACGACTATGGCTACACCTTC. It is translated as CSVVPGDDYGYTF.

J is TRBJ1-2 and V is TRBV6-5; D is undetermined. V lost 0 bases to trimming and J lost 2 bases, with 7 bases between them. The germline CDR1 and CDR2 sequences are MNHEY and SVGAGI. The CDR3 runs to 14 residues. CDR3 loop: CASSYSPRNYGYTF. The CDR3 DNA reads as TGTGCCAGCAGTTACTCGCCACGGAACTATGGCTACACCTTC.

J is TRBJ1-3 and V is TRBV5-1; D call uncertain. CDR3 length equals 14 residues. Per germline, CDR1 SGHRS and CDR2 YFSETQ. Trimming shortened V by 0 bases and J by 0 bases, and 4 bases separated the two germline ends. The CDR3 loop reads CASSLGSSGNTIYF. The DNA of the CDR3 is TGCGCCAGCAGCTTGGGGAGCTCTGGAAACACCATATATTTT.

The rearrangement uses TRBV6-1 and TRBJ2-7, with TRBD2 matching over 8 bases. With V trimmed by 5 bases and J by 4 bases, 10 bases remained unmatched. The germline gives CDR1 MNHNS, CDR2 SASEGT. CDR3 length: 15 residues. The CDR3 sequence: CASSHLAGEEYEQYV. The CDR3 DNA sequence: TGTGCCAGCAGTCACCTAGCGGGTGAGGAGTACGAGCAGTACGTC.

The chain carries TRBV5-4 and TRBJ2-2, with D possibly being TRBD1 (5 bases). From germline, CDR1 is SGHNT and CDR2 YYREEE (reference sequence). The CDR3 is made up of 15 amino acids. The V and J ends lost 2 bases and 0 bases respectively, with 8 bases between them. The CDR3 sequence: CASSFGRANTGELFF. In nucleotides, the CDR3 is TGTGCCAGCAGCTTCGGCAGGGCGAACACCGGGGAGCTGTTTTTT.

The rearrangement links TRBV10-3 to TRBJ1-1; 8 bases line up with TRBD1. The trim removed 2 bases at V and 3 bases at J, leaving 2 bases unmatched. The CDR3 has 14 amino acids. Germline lookup yields CDR1 ENHRY and CDR2 SYGVKD. CDR3 bases: TGTGCCATCAGTGAGGGACAGGGACACACTGAAGCTTTCTTT. As protein: CAISEGQGHTEAFF.

This clone has only a few counts. The chain recombines TRBV29-1 with TRBJ1-2; 7 bases are shared with TRBD1. CDR3 length: 14 residues. Trimming took 0 bases from V and 4 from J; bases not matched to a gene: 5. Germline CDR1 is SQVTM and CDR2 is ANQGSEA. CDR3 sequence reads: CSVEDPGGTYGYTF. The CDR3 DNA is TGCAGCGTTGAAGATCCAGGGGGGACCTATGGCTACACCTTC.

V and J are TRBV7-9 and TRBJ1-5; a weak D match, TRBD1 (5 bases). Germline lookup yields CDR1 SEHNR and CDR2 FQNEAQ (reference sequence). The CDR3 extends over 15 amino acids. V was cut by 5 bases and J by 4 bases, with 15 bases left in between. Here the CDR3 reads CASSAPGGSNQPQHF. DNA of the CDR3: TGTGCCAGCAGCGCCCCGGGGGGAAGTAATCAGCCCCAGCATTTT.

The gene calls are TRBV9 and TRBJ1-2; TRBD1 matches at 8 bases. The CDR3 has 19 residues. Germline V gene sequence: CDR1 SGDLS, CDR2 YYNGEE. V shed 0 bases, J shed 8 bases, and the junction held 21 bases outside the gene matches. The CDR3 nucleotides read TGTGCCAGCAGCGTAGTGCAGGGGGCTATGCTCCTACCGACTTCGGGCTACACCTTC. Protein product: CASSVVQGAMLLPTSGYTF. Full variable domain (remainder filled in from reference TRBV9 and TRBJ1-2): DSGVTQTPKHLITATGQRVTLRCSPRSGDLSVYWYQQSLDQGLQFLIQYYNGEERAKGNILERFSAQQFPDLHSELNLSSLELGDSALYFCASSVVQGAMLLPTSGYTFGSGTRLTVV.

The rearrangement uses TRBV6-6 and TRBJ1-1; no definite D call. With 2 bases removed from V and 5 bases from J, the gap between germline ends came to 9 bases. There are 13 residues in the CDR3. The germline V gene encodes CDR1 MNHNY and CDR2 SVGAGI (reference sequence). As DNA, the CDR3 is TGTGCCAGCAGTTACGGTTTAGTTACTGAAGCTTTCTTT. It is translated as CASSYGLVTEAFF.

The rearrangement joins TRBV29-1 to TRBJ2-1, with 10 bases identical to TRBD2. Germline CDR1 reads SQVTM; CDR2 reads ANQGSEA. J was trimmed by 9 bases and V by 5 bases; bases with no gene match: 10. The CDR3 totals 14 residues. Here the CDR3 reads CSVSRAGGRTEQFF. CDR3 bases: TGCAGCGTTTCTCGAGCGGGAGGGAGGACTGAGCAGTTCTTC.

The V and J genes are TRBV5-1 and TRBJ2-5; perhaps TRBD1 as D (5 bases). This CDR3 has 13 amino acids. CDR1 and CDR2 from the germline V gene are SGHRS and YFSETQ. Trimming removed 7 bases at V and 3 bases at J, with 13 bases between. The CDR3 sequence: CASALGREETQYF. In nucleotides, the CDR3 is TGCGCCAGCGCCTTGGGCAGGGAAGAGACCCAGTACTTC.

The gene calls are TRBV27 and TRBJ2-3; tentative D call: TRBD2 (5 bases). Trimming took off 3 bases at V and 11 bases at J, with 12 bases between the two ends. The germline CDR1 and CDR2 sequences are MNHEY and SMNVEV (reference sequence). This CDR3 comprises 12 residues. The CDR3: CASSFSSSVQYF. CDR3 coding DNA: TGTGCCAGCAGTTTTTCCAGTAGCGTGCAGTATTTT.

V and J are TRBV5-1 and TRBJ2-3; weak D call: TRBD1 (6 bases). CDR1 and CDR2 from the germline V gene are SGHRS and YFSETQ. V was trimmed by 2 bases and J by 4 bases, leaving 11 bases between them. This CDR3 has 14 residues. The CDR3 nucleotides read TGCGCCAGCAGCTTAGGACAGAGGGCAGATACGCAGTATTTT. Protein product: CASSLGQRADTQYF.

This chain uses TRBV7-9 with TRBJ1-5; D gene uncertain. Trimming stripped 2 bases from V and 6 bases from J, with 17 bases between. Germline V gene sequence: CDR1 SEHNR, CDR2 FQNEAQ (reference sequence). This CDR3 is built from 16 residues. The CDR3 DNA reads as TGTGCCAGCAGCTTAACCCCGATAGGCTCAGGTCAGCCCCAGCATTTT. Amino acid sequence: CASSLTPIGSGQPQHF.

This clone was seen a handful of times. The chain employs TRBV29-1 and TRBJ2-2; D gene unclear. V was cut by 7 bases and J by 8 bases, with 14 bases left in between. This CDR3 is 12 amino acids long. CDR1 and CDR2 (germline): SQVTM, ANQGSEA. CDR3 region: CSGAPRVGELFF. The CDR3 DNA is TGCAGCGGCGCCCCTAGAGTAGGGGAGCTGTTTTTT.

The chain recombines TRBV19 with TRBJ2-7, with 9 bases fitting TRBD1. The CDR3 loop spans 13 amino acids. CDR1 is LNHDA and CDR2 is SQIVND in the germline V gene (reference sequence). V shed 8 bases, J shed 3 bases, and the junction held 5 bases outside the gene matches. CDR3 DNA sequence: TGTGCCAGTGGCTGGACAGGGGACTACGAGCAGTACTTC. This codes for CASGWTGDYEQYF.

The sample holds a few counts of this clone. V usage is TRBV7-2 and J usage is TRBJ2-1, with D perhaps matching TRBD2 (6 bases). Trimming took off 5 bases at V and 5 bases at J, with 13 bases between the two ends. The CDR3 totals 14 residues. Per germline, CDR1 SGHTA and CDR2 FQGNSA. The CDR3 DNA reads as TGTGCCAGCAGCACGTCCCGGGGGAACAATGAGCAGTTCTTC. Protein product: CASSTSRGNNEQFF.

The CDR3 loop is CASSSRHLDPDTQYF. In DNA, the CDR3 is TGTGCCAGCAGCTCGAGGCACCTTGATCCAGATACGCAGTATTTT. The J gene is TRBJ2-3, the V gene TRBV5-4; no reliable D call. Per germline, CDR1 SGHNT and CDR2 YYREEE (reference sequence). The V and J ends lost 3 bases and 4 bases respectively, with 15 bases between them. This CDR3 spans 15 amino acids.

The chain joins TRBV6-1 to TRBJ1-5; D might be TRBD1 (5 bases). The V and J ends lost 4 bases and 4 bases respectively, with 14 bases between them. Germline values: CDR1 MNHNS, CDR2 SASEGT. CDR3 size: 15 residues. In nucleotides, the CDR3 is TGTGCCAGCAGTGCTCGAGACAGAGAGAATCAGCCCCAGCATTTT. It translates to CASSARDRENQPQHF.

This rearrangement joins TRBV29-1 to TRBJ1-3; 8 bases line up with TRBD1. J was trimmed by 2 bases and V by 6 bases; bases with no gene match: 3. The CDR3 spans 13 residues. Germline CDR1 and CDR2: SQVTM and ANQGSEA. The DNA for the CDR3 is TGCAGCGTAGCACAGGGGGCTGGAAACACCATATATTTT. Translating gives CSVAQGAGNTIYF. Full variable domain (remainder filled in from reference TRBV29-1 and TRBJ1-3): SAVISQKPSRDICQRGTSLTIQCQVDSQVTMMFWYRQQPGQSLTLIATANQGSEATYESGFVIDKFPISRPNLTFSTLTVSNMSPEDSSIYLCSVAQGAGNTIYFGEGSWLTVV.

This clone was detected only a few times. The rearrangement joins TRBV2 to TRBJ2-5, with 9 bases lining up with TRBD2. V lost 3 bases, J lost 7 bases, and 15 bases stayed unmatched. From germline, CDR1 is SNHLY and CDR2 FYNNEI. This CDR3 region has 17 residues. The CDR3: CASSDGTRLAGGGTQYF. CDR3 nucleotide sequence: TGTGCCAGCAGTGACGGTACCCGACTGGCGGGAGGGGGGACCCAGTACTTC.

This clone was recorded a few times. The rearrangement uses TRBV19 and TRBJ1-3, with 10 bases that match TRBD1. CDR3 length: 15 amino acids. Germline loops: CDR1 LNHDA, CDR2 SQIVND (reference sequence). Trimming at V came to 9 bases and at J to 1 base, leaving 6 bases not matched to a gene. The CDR3 bases are TGTGCCAGCAACGACAGGGGGCCTTCTGGAAACACCATATATTTT. It encodes CASNDRGPSGNTIYF.

V and J are TRBV19 and TRBJ1-2; 9 bases align to TRBD1. The CDR3 is made up of 14 amino acids. Germline CDR1 LNHDA, CDR2 SQIVND (reference sequence). The junction had 6 bases not matched to a gene; V was cut back by 6 bases and J by 4 bases. The CDR3 region is CASSRQGEPYGYTF. The CDR3 coding sequence is TGTGCCAGTAGCAGACAGGGGGAACCCTATGGCTACACCTTC.

The chain links TRBV5-8 to TRBJ2-7; unclear D gene. The CDR3 contains 13 residues. V gave up 4 bases and J gave up 1 base, with 9 bases separating them. Germline loops: CDR1 SGHTS, CDR2 YDEGEE. Here the CDR3 DNA reads TGTGCCAGCAGCCGATCCAGATCCTACGAGCAGTACTTC. It yields the protein CASSRSRSYEQYF.

The chain carries TRBV10-3 and TRBJ1-1; 9 bases align to TRBD1. Looked up from germline, CDR1 is ENHRY and CDR2 is SYGVKD. The CDR3 length is 15 residues. With 4 bases clipped from V and 2 bases from J, the junction kept 5 bases outside the gene matches. The CDR3 nucleotides are TGTGCCATCAGTGCACAGGGGGCCGTAAACACTGAAGCTTTCTTT. This gives the protein CAISAQGAVNTEAFF.

This chain connects TRBV29-1 to TRBJ2-1, with TRBD1 identical over 10 bases. The germline V gene encodes CDR1 SQVTM and CDR2 ANQGSEA. The CDR3 length is 14 residues. The V gene end was trimmed by 7 bases and the J gene end by 8 bases; junction bases not matched to a gene: 11. The CDR3 DNA sequence: TGCAGCGCCAGACCGGGACAGGGGAATTATGAGCAGTTCTTC. Amino acid sequence: CSARPGQGNYEQFF.

This clone was recorded at least ten times. The chain joins TRBV7-9 to TRBJ1-4; the D gene is possibly TRBD1 (5 bases). The CDR3 length is 13 residues. Looked up from germline, CDR1 is SEHNR and CDR2 is FQNEAQ (reference sequence). Trimming cost V 7 bases and J 5 bases, with 11 bases left between them. The CDR3 DNA reads TGTGCCAGCACTGAGGACACGAATGAAAAACTGTTTTTT. This gives the protein CASTEDTNEKLFF.